This T cell receptor (beta chain) appears in the sequencing data of a study of blood T cell repertoires in COVID-19. Study as a whole: Whether acute or convalescent, the COVID-19 samples came from the United States, Italy and Spain.

CDR1 SGHNT and CDR2 YENEEA come from the germline V gene. V was trimmed by 1 base and J by 6 bases, leaving 9 bases between them. This CDR3 has 14 residues. Profiled with immunoSEQ multiplex PCR; TCRdb holds only in-frame clones, not every one. The table has 110,000 or so clones, roughly 80% seen once; the top ten hold roughly 2.7%. This receptor was identified in a man aged 50 to 59 with acute or convalescent COVID-19. Sequencing used peripheral blood. This sequence joins TRBV11-3 and TRBJ2-2; D might be TRBD2 (5 bases). The CDR3 sequence: CASSLAPGSGELFF. In nucleotides, the CDR3 is TGTGCCAGCAGCTTAGCTCCGGGGTCCGGGGAGCTGTTTTTT.